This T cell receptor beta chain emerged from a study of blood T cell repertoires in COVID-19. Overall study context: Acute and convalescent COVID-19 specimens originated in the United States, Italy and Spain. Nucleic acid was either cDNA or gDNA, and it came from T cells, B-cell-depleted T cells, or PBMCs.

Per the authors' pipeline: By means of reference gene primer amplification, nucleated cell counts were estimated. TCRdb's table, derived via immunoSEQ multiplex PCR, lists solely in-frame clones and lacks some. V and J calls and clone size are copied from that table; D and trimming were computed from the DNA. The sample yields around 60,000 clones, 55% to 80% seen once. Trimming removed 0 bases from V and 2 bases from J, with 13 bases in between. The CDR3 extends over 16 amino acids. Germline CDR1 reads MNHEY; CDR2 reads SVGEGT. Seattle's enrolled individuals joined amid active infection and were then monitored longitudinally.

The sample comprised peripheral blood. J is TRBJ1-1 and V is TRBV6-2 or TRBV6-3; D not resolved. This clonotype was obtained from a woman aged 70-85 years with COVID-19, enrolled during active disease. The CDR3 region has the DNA TGTGCCAGCAGTTACTCGATCGGGGTTCCTAACACTGAAGCTTTCTTT. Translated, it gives CASSYSIGVPNTEAFF.